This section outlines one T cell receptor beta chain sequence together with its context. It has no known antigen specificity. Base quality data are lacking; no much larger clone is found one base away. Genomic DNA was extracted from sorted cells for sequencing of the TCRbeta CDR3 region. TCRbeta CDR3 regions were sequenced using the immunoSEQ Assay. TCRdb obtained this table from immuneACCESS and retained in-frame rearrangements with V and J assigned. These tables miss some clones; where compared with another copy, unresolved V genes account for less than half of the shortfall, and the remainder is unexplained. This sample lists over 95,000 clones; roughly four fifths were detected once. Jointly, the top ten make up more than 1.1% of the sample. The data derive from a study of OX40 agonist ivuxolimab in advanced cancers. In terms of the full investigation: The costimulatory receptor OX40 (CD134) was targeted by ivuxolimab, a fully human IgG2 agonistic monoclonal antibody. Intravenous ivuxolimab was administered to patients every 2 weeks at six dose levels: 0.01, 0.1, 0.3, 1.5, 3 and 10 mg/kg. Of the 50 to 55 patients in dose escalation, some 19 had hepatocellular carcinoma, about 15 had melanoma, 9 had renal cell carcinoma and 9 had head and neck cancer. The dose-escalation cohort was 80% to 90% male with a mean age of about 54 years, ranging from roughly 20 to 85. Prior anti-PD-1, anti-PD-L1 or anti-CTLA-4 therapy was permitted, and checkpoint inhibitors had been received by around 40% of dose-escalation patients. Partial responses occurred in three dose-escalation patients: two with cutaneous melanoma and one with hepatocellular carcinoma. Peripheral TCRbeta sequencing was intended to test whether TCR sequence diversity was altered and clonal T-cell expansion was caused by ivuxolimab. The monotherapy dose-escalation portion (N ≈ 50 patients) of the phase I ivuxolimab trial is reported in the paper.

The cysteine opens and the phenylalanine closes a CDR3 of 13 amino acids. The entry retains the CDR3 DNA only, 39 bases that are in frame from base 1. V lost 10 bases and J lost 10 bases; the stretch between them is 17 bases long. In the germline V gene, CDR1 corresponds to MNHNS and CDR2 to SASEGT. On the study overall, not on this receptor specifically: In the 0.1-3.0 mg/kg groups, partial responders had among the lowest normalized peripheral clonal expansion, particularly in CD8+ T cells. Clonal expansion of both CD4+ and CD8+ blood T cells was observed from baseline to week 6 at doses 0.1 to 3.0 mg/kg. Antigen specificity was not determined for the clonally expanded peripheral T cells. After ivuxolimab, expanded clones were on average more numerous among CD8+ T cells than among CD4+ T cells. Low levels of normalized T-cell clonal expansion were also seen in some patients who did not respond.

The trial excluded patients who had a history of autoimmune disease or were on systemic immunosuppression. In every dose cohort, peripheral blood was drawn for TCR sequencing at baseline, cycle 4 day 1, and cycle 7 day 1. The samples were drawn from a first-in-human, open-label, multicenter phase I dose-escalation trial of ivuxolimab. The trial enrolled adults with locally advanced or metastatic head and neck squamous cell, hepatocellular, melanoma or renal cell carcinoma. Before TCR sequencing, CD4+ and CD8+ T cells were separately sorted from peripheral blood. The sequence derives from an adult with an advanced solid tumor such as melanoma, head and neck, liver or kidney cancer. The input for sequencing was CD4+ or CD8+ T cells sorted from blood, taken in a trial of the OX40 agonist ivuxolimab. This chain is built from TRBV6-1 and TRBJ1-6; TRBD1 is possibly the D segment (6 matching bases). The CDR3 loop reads CATGDTLTSPLHF. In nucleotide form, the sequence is TGTGCCACGGGGGACACCCTCACCTCACCCCTCCACTTT.